These T cell receptor beta chains were read from a single sample in a study of T cells in Graves' hyperthyroidism and ophthalmopathy. TCRdb fed the multiplex PCR reads into MiXCR, producing one record per CDR3 protein. The sample carries 550,000 to 600,000 distinct CDR3 sequences, 12% to 15% recorded once. Sequences were obtained from blood. The receptor set was obtained from a woman aged 18-35 years with Graves' ophthalmopathy. The CDR3 runs from the conserved cysteine through the conserved F or W. Fields, in order: D gene, J gene, V gene, clone size, CDR3 DNA, CDR3 protein. A D gene is named only where the DNA matches it firmly. A row's size may be missing; if present it is once, few, many or a size class.

. | TRBJ1-1 | TRBV30 | many | TGTGCCTCTACAGGAAACTCAGAGGGAGCTTTCTTT | CASTGNSEGAFF
TRBD1 | TRBJ2-5 | TRBV12-3/TRBV12-4 | . | TGTGCCAGCAGTACTAGGACAGGGGGCGGGGAGACCCAGTACTTC | CASSTRTGGGETQYF
TRBD1 | TRBJ2-1 | TRBV28 | many | TGTGCCAGCAGACCGCCCGGGACAGGGGTCAATGAGCAGTTCTTC | CASRPPGTGVNEQFF
TRBD1 | TRBJ2-2 | TRBV29-1 | . | TGCAGCGTCCGAGACAGGGTGACAGGCCTGAACACCGGGGAGCTGTTTTTT | CSVRDRVTGLNTGELFF
TRBD1 | TRBJ1-1 | TRBV30 | many | TGTGCCTGGGGGACAGGGGGCGTCACTGAAGCTTTCTTT | CAWGTGGVTEAFF
TRBD1 | TRBJ1-4 | TRBV7-6 | . | TGTGCCAGCAGCCTTAACCAGGGGGGATCTAATGAAAAACTGTTTTTT | CASSLNQGGSNEKLFF
. | TRBJ1-1 | TRBV6-2/TRBV6-3 | many | TGTGCCAGCAGTTACTCTAACTCATTCACAGCTTTCTTT | CASSYSNSFTAFF
TRBD2 | TRBJ2-7 | TRBV9 | many | TGTGCCAGCAGCGTAGCTGGGCTAGCGGGGGACCCTGAGCAGTACTTC | CASSVAGLAGDPEQYF
. | TRBJ1-5 | TRBV7-2 | . | TGTGCCAGCAGCTTAGTTGGGGGTTTGAGCAATCAGCCCCAGCATTTT | CASSLVGGLSNQPQHF
. | TRBJ1-2 | TRBV29-1 | . | TGCAGCGGGGACGGACCCAACTATGGCTACACCTTC | CSGDGPNYGYTF
. | TRBJ1-4 | TRBV30 | many | TGTGCCTGGACCCAGAGGTCAGGGGTTAATGAAAAACTGTTTTTT | CAWTQRSGVNEKLFF
. | TRBJ2-7 | TRBV16 | many | TGTGCCAGCAGCCAATCGTGGACCTACGAGCAGTACTTC | CASSQSWTYEQYF
. | TRBJ1-2 | TRBV11-2 | many | TGTGCCAGCAGCCCACAGGGATTTGGCTACACCTTC | CASSPQGFGYTF
. | TRBJ2-3 | TRBV2 | many | TGTGCCAGCCAGCGTACAGGTTCAGATACGCAGTATTTT | CASQRTGSDTQYF
TRBD1 | TRBJ2-1 | TRBV19 | . | TGTGCCAGTAGTATCCGGGACAGGGTTTACAATGAGCAGTTCTTC | CASSIRDRVYNEQFF
TRBD2 | TRBJ2-7 | TRBV6-2/TRBV6-3 | . | TGTGCCAGCAGCCGGCCGCGGTATTCGGGGGGGCGGCCATCCGGGATGAGGGGCGAGCAGTACTTC | CASSRPRYSGGRPSGMRGEQYF
TRBD2 | TRBJ2-3 | TRBV20-1 | many | TGCAGTGCTAGAACAGGACTAGCGAAAACAGATACGCAGTATTTT | CSARTGLAKTDTQYF
TRBD2 | TRBJ2-3 | TRBV19 | many | TGTGCCAGTAGTACCCAACTAGCGGTGAGCACAGATACGCAGTATTTT | CASSTQLAVSTDTQYF
. | TRBJ2-1 | TRBV12-3/TRBV12-4 | many | TGTGCCAGCAGTTTTACCGGGACAAGGAGCTCCTACAATGAGCAGTTCTTC | CASSFTGTRSSYNEQFF
. | TRBJ1-2 | TRBV4-3 | . | TGCGCCAGCAGCCAAGAATCCGCAGGGCCAAACTCTAACTATGGCTACACCTTC | CASSQESAGPNSNYGYTF
. | TRBJ2-3 | TRBV6-1 | . | TGTGCCAGCACCCCAGCACTCTCGAACACAGATACGCAGTATTTT | CASTPALSNTDTQYF
. | TRBJ1-2 | TRBV4-1 | few | TGCGCCAGCAGCCCGCGTGAGGGGGACTATGGCTACACCTTC | CASSPREGDYGYTF
. | TRBJ1-3 | TRBV20-1 | . | TGCAGTGCCCCAGTTTCCTACGACTCTGGAAACACCATATATTTT | CSAPVSYDSGNTIYF
. | TRBJ1-4 | TRBV20-1 | few | TGCAGTGCGAGAGCTGCCGGGGGTGGTGAAAAACTGTTTTTT | CSARAAGGGEKLFF
. | TRBJ1-5 | TRBV28 | . | TGTGCCAGCAGTTTCCCCAGGTTTAGCAATCAGCCCCAGCATTTT | CASSFPRFSNQPQHF
. | TRBJ1-1 | TRBV4-1 | many | TGCGCCAGCAGCCACCCCCCTGGGGGGGGCACTGAAGCTTTCTTT | CASSHPPGGGTEAFF
. | TRBJ2-5 | TRBV28 | many | TGTGCCAGCAGTCCCCCGGGACGGTCTAAGGGGGAGACCCAGTACTTC | CASSPPGRSKGETQYF
TRBD2 | TRBJ2-7 | TRBV4-1 | . | TGCGCCAGCAGGGGACTAGCGGCATACGAGCAGTACTTC | CASRGLAAYEQYF
TRBD2 | TRBJ2-5 | TRBV5-1 | once | TGCGCCAGCAGCGGAGCTCTTAGCGGGAATCTACAAGAGACCCAGTACTTC | CASSGALSGNLQETQYF
TRBD1 | TRBJ2-4 | TRBV29-1 | many | TGCAGCGCGTTTGCCGGGACAGGGGAAAACATTCAGTACTTC | CSAFAGTGENIQYF
. | TRBJ2-6 | TRBV7-8 | . | TGTGCCAGCGCCGTCGGGCACTCTGGGGCCAACGTCCTGACTTTC | CASAVGHSGANVLTF
TRBD2 | TRBJ2-1 | TRBV5-1 | many | TGCGCCAGCAGCGCAATTCCCGGGACTAGCTCGTCCAATGAGCAGTTCTTC | CASSAIPGTSSSNEQFF
TRBD2 | TRBJ2-1 | TRBV14 | . | TGTGCCAGCAGCCAAGGAGTAAGACTAGCGAATAATGAGCAGTTCTTC | CASSQGVRLANNEQFF
TRBD1 | TRBJ1-5 | TRBV20-1 | many | TGCAGTGCTAGAGATCTCACAGGGGGCCATCAGCCCCAGCATTTT | CSARDLTGGHQPQHF
. | TRBJ1-6 | TRBV3-1 | many | TGTGCCAGCAGCTGGAAGGGGGTATCCAATTCACCCCTCCACTTT | CASSWKGVSNSPLHF
. | TRBJ2-7 | TRBV6-1 | few | TGTGCCAGCAGCCGGGACAAGACCTCCTACGAGCAGTACTTC | CASSRDKTSYEQYF
. | TRBJ2-7 | TRBV7-3 | many | TGTGCCAGCAGCCCCCAACCCCTCTCCTACGAGCAGTACTTC | CASSPQPLSYEQYF
. | TRBJ1-3 | TRBV5-6 | . | TGTGCCAGCAAGGTCCTCTCTGGAAACACCATATATTTT | CASKVLSGNTIYF
TRBD1 | TRBJ1-2 | TRBV4-1 | many | TGCGCCAGCAGCCAAGTGAGGACAGGCCCTAAAGGGGCTAACTATGGCTACACCTTC | CASSQVRTGPKGANYGYTF
. | TRBJ2-3 | TRBV4-1 | . | TGCGCCAGCAGCCAAGAACCCGTAGCGACAGATACGCAGTATTTT | CASSQEPVATDTQYF
TRBD1 | TRBJ2-7 | TRBV7-2 | . | TGTGCCAGCAGCTTAAGGGGGACAGGGGGCTACGAGCAGTACTTC | CASSLRGTGGYEQYF
. | TRBJ2-7 | TRBV28 | many | TGTGCCAGCAGGTACGGGTCCCGCCCCAACTACGAGCAGTACTTC | CASRYGSRPNYEQYF
TRBD1 | TRBJ1-6 | TRBV28 | . | TGTGCCAGCAGTTCGACAGGGTCAGGAACACCCCTCCACTTT | CASSSTGSGTPLHF
TRBD1 | TRBJ2-1 | TRBV28 | . | TGTGCCAGCAGTTTCGCTTATCCTAGTAGGGGGCGCCAGGAGGTGCAAAATGAGCAGTTCTTC | CASSFAYPSRGRQEVQNEQFF
. | TRBJ2-1 | TRBV29-1 | . | TGCAGCATTGTACTTGGGACTGGGAAGTTCTTC | CSIVLGTGKFF
. | TRBJ2-2 | TRBV6-1 | many | TGTGCCAGCAGTGAAGTCAGGGCGAACACCGGGGAGCTGTTTTTT | CASSEVRANTGELFF
TRBD2 | TRBJ2-1 | TRBV12-3/TRBV12-4 | many | TGTGCCAGCAGGCCCACTCTTAGCGGGGCTCCCTACAATGAGCAGTTCTTC | CASRPTLSGAPYNEQFF
. | TRBJ1-1 | TRBV11-3 | many | TGTGCCAGCAGCTTGGCGGGGGGCGCGTTAGACACTGAAGCTTTCTTT | CASSLAGGALDTEAFF
. | TRBJ1-5 | TRBV19 | many | TGTGCCAGTAGTAGGTCGACAGGAGAGTTCAATCAGCCCCAGCATTTT | CASSRSTGEFNQPQHF
. | TRBJ2-3 | TRBV20-1 | . | TGCAGTGCTAGAGCCCCAGACCTGGCAGGGGCCCGCACAGATACGCAGTATTTT | CSARAPDLAGARTDTQYF
. | TRBJ1-1 | TRBV6-5 | many | TGTGCCAGCAGTTACAGGGATGGCAGGGAAGCTTTCTTT | CASSYRDGREAFF
. | TRBJ1-2 | TRBV28 | many | TGTGCCAGCAGCTCCCGATATGGCTACACCTTC | CASSSRYGYTF